The TCR beta chain described here comes from a study of technical replicates of blood from a few donors. The CDR3 length is 16 residues. Germline V CDR1 and CDR2: SGHAT, FQNNGV. The method was immunoSEQ multiplex PCR; TCRdb's version includes in-frame clones alone and lacks a portion of them. The sample has about 74,000 clones, over 75% seen once. In regard to this clone: At one end the junction does not follow the germline gene, possibly because of a read error.

The receptor was derived from a human donor in good health. Some clones in this sample may be carry-over from other donors' samples. The sample comprised PBMCs. V usage is TRBV11-2 and J usage is TRBJ2-7; 10 bases line up with TRBD2. The CDR3 DNA follows: TGTGCCAGCAGCTCCCTCAAGCTAGCGGGGGTCTACGAGCAGTGCTTC. Its protein is CASSSLKLAGVYEQCF.